This T cell receptor beta chain was recorded in a study of blood T cell repertoires in COVID-19 (dated by TCRdb to the early 2020s). Study-wide context: Samples covering the acute and convalescent phases of COVID-19 were provided by collaborators in the United States, Italy and Spain. HLA class I and class II types, where available, came from metadata supplied by the sample provider rather than from assay-based typing. A freely available public database, intended as a resource for researchers studying the immune response to SARS-CoV-2, is where the repertoires were released. Nearly every sample came with metadata listing a de-identified subject ID, COVID-19 status, age in years and sex. Samples came from the ongoing ImmuneRACE study (first 160 participants) plus 1,254 subjects from 6 global collaborators. The prospective study material was composed of cDNA or gDNA derived from T cells, B-cell-depleted T cells, or PBMCs. Deeply sampled blood TCRbeta repertoires from subjects exposed to, actively infected with, or recovered from COVID-19 were included in the dataset.

The CDR3 sequence holds 13 residues, the cysteine and phenylalanine included. The only DNA kept is the CDR3, 39 bases in frame from the first base. CDR1 and CDR2, per the germline V gene, are KGHSH and LQKENI. V lost 6 bases and J lost 8 bases, and the count of bases not matched to a germline gene is 5. The collaborating institutions used their own protocols to collect whole blood in K2EDTA tubes. For TCRbeta analysis, collaborator samples were shipped as frozen whole blood, as isolated PBMCs, or as DNA extracted from either sample type. The immunoSEQ Assay, a bias-controlled multiplex PCR, was used to amplify TCRbeta CDR3 regions from genomic DNA. Under the source paper's analysis protocol: The number of nucleated cells in each sample was estimated by amplification of reference gene primers within the assay. To quantify the absolute abundance of each unique TCRbeta CDR3 rearrangement, sequence reads were collapsed and filtered. For each sample, productive Simpson clonality was calculated as the square root of Simpson's diversity index over productive rearrangements. TCRdb mirrors the immuneACCESS table, restricted to in-frame sequences. Some clones are absent from its copies; in checked studies, under half trace to an unresolved V gene, and the reason for the others is unknown. The V and J calls and clone size were taken over from that table, and D and trimming were inferred from the DNA. This sample is represented by approximately 30,000 clones; approximately 85% of them were singletons. Clones ranked in the top ten supply roughly 25% of the sample.

Broad study findings and their caveats: The amount of clinical and demographic metadata varied by source and participant and was provided uncurated.

On this clone: Its cognate antigen has yet to be identified. Nothing much larger sits one base from this clone, and base qualities are not available.

The TCR originated in a human donor in a cohort sampled during active COVID-19. The source material was peripheral blood. The receptor chain draws on TRBV18 and TRBJ2-1, and 9 junction bases match TRBD2. The CDR3 loop reads CASSWTSDDEQFF. The DNA sequence is as follows: TGTGCCAGCTCGTGGACTAGCGACGATGAGCAGTTCTTC.